The TCR beta chain under discussion was sequenced for a study of beta chain features in type 1 diabetes. Study at large: Analysis included around 110,000,000 sorted cells drawn from all samples.

Since all of the isolated RNA was reverse transcribed, expressed TCRB transcripts were what got sequenced. Repertoires were generated with immunoSEQ multiplex PCR, while TCRdb's copy carries only in-frame clones and drops some. Of 130,000 to 150,000 clones in the sample, about 12% are singletons; the top ten hold under 1.5%. About this clone: Its specificity is not known.

The germline CDR1 and CDR2 sequences are MNHNY and SVGAGI (reference sequence). This CDR3 has 14 residues. V was shortened by 8 bases and J by 7 bases, with 17 bases between the two germline ends. General study findings and limits: TCRB CDR3 length was moderately but significantly reduced in all four CD4+ subsets of Type 1 diabetes patients.

This chain joins TRBV6-6 and TRBJ1-4; tentatively, D is TRBD1 (6 bases). This receptor was obtained from a man between 18 and 35 years old with type 1 diabetes. Specimen: central memory CD4+ T cells from blood. The CDR3: CASLPQGWGEKLFF. The CDR3 nucleotides read TGTGCCAGCCTACCACAGGGATGGGGTGAAAAACTGTTTTTT.